Each of the 20 T cell receptor beta chains below was sequenced from the same sample in a study of blood T cell repertoires in COVID-19. Only in-frame clones appear in the TCRdb table, and some are missing; sequencing was by immunoSEQ multiplex PCR. The sample carries 290,000 or so clones, 90% recorded once. Sequencing was done on a sample of PBMCs or T cells enriched from blood (not recorded which). These receptors came from a woman aged 18-30 years with acute COVID-19.

The chain joins TRBV11-3 to TRBJ1-2, with 8 bases identical to TRBD1. Germline V gene sequence: CDR1 SGHNT, CDR2 YENEEA. The CDR3 runs 15 residues. V shed 3 bases and J 5 bases; nucleotides not matched to a gene: 8. The CDR3 spells CASSFQGASQYGYTF. CDR3 DNA sequence: TGTGCCAGCAGCTTTCAGGGGGCCTCACAATATGGCTACACCTTC.

This sequence joins TRBV29-1 and TRBJ2-6; tentatively, D is TRBD1 or TRBD2 (5 bases each). Germline loops: CDR1 SQVTM, CDR2 ANQGSEA. The CDR3 is made up of 15 amino acids. The V gene lost 5 bases and the J gene lost 5 bases, with 16 bases spanning the gap. CDR3 nucleotides: TGCAGCGTTCAAGGGGCGGGTACTCGGGCCAACGTCCTGACTTTC. Its translation: CSVQGAGTRANVLTF.

The chain links TRBV27 to TRBJ2-7; perhaps TRBD2 as D (6 bases). The germline V gene has CDR1 MNHEY and CDR2 SMNVEV (reference sequence). This CDR3 is built from 14 residues. V gave up 4 bases and J gave up 6 bases, with 16 bases separating them. The CDR3 DNA sequence: TGTGCCAGCAGTTCTGGGACTGGGGGTTCCGAGCAGTACTTC. This codes for CASSSGTGGSEQYF.

The gene calls are TRBV4-1 and TRBJ2-2, with 8 bases matching TRBD1. This CDR3 region has 14 residues. The V segment lost 4 bases and the J segment 7 bases; nucleotides outside the gene matches: 5. Germline CDR1 and CDR2: MGHRA and YSYEKL. The CDR3 sequence: CASSLDRDGGELFF. The CDR3 DNA reads as TGCGCCAGCAGCCTGGACAGGGATGGCGGGGAGCTGTTTTTT.

The chain combines TRBV12-3 or TRBV12-4 with TRBJ1-2; TRBD1 matches 7 bases. V lost 4 bases, J lost 3 bases, and 2 bases stayed unmatched. The CDR3 is 13 residues long. The CDR3 region has the DNA TGTGCCAGCAGTTACGACAGGGACTATGGCTACACCTTC. As protein: CASSYDRDYGYTF.

The chain is built from TRBV19 and TRBJ1-2; no clear D gene. Germline CDR1 reads LNHDA; CDR2 reads SQIVND (reference sequence). V lost 5 bases and J lost 1, with 8 bases in between. This CDR3 spans 13 amino acids. The CDR3 DNA reads TGTGCCAGTAGTTACGGGAATAACTATGGCTACACCTTC. Protein: CASSYGNNYGYTF.

V usage is TRBV10-2 and J usage is TRBJ1-4; TRBD1 agrees at 9 bases. The CDR3 consists of 14 residues. CDR1 is WSHSY, CDR2 SAAADI, per germline. V lost 6 bases to trimming and J lost 5 bases; unmatched junction nucleotides: 4. The CDR3 protein is CASRDRGNNEKLFF. CDR3 nucleotides: TGCGCCAGCAGGGACAGGGGAAACAATGAAAAACTGTTTTTT.

Details on this clone: This sample includes further DNA sequences coding for the same CDR3. This sequence joins TRBV19 and TRBJ2-7; 11 bases are a match to TRBD2. Germline V gene data show CDR1 as LNHDA and CDR2 as SQIVND (reference sequence). Trimming cost V 3 bases and J 3 bases; bases outside gene matches: 4. The CDR3 spans 15 residues. The CDR3 coding sequence is TGTGCCAGTAGTATTGGCCTAGCGGGAGGCTACGAGCAGTACTTC. Residues: CASSIGLAGGYEQYF.

The chain carries TRBV9 and TRBJ1-1; TRBD1 agrees at 7 bases. Germline loops: CDR1 SGDLS, CDR2 YYNGEE. The ends lost 0 bases at V and 1 base at J; junction bases unmatched: 0. The CDR3 runs to 14 residues. CDR3 DNA: TGTGCCAGCAGCGTAGGGACAGGGAACACTGAAGCTTTCTTT. It is translated as CASSVGTGNTEAFF.

The chain combines TRBV7-9 with TRBJ1-3; D not resolved. Germline CDR1 is SEHNR and CDR2 is FQNEAQ (reference sequence). The CDR3 runs to 14 residues. The V end lost 3 bases, the J end lost 4 bases, and 10 bases lay between the germline ends. The CDR3 reads CASSFAVGGNTIYF. The CDR3 DNA follows: TGTGCCAGCAGCTTTGCCGTGGGCGGAAACACCATATATTTT.

The gene calls are TRBV19 and TRBJ1-3; D unclear. Trimming took off 7 bases at V and 0 bases at J, with 4 bases between the two ends. This CDR3 comprises 12 residues. Germline values: CDR1 LNHDA, CDR2 SQIVND (reference sequence). CDR3 nucleotides: TGTGCCAGTAAGAGCTCTGGAAACACCATATATTTT. Translation gives CASKSSGNTIYF.

This sequence joins TRBV19 and TRBJ2-1; weak D call: TRBD1 (6 bases). This CDR3 region has 14 residues. V was clipped by 4 bases and J by 10 bases, with 17 bases between them. Per the germline V gene, CDR1 is LNHDA and CDR2 is SQIVND (reference sequence). CDR3 coding DNA: TGTGCCAGTAGTACGTGGCAGGGGATAAGGGAGCAGTTCTTC. Residues: CASSTWQGIREQFF.

The chain uses TRBV7-9 and TRBJ2-3, with TRBD2 matching over 10 bases. CDR3 size: 16 residues. Germline V gene data show CDR1 as SEHNR and CDR2 as FQNEAQ (reference sequence). With V trimmed by 6 bases and J by 6 bases, 12 bases remained unmatched. This CDR3 is CASRGGAGGPADTQYF. In DNA, the CDR3 is TGTGCCAGCAGGGGCGGAGCGGGAGGGCCGGCGGATACGCAGTATTTT.

CDR3 loop: CASSLDGTAGRHGYTF. The CDR3 nucleotides read TGTGCCAGCAGCTTAGATGGGACAGCCGGTAGGCATGGCTACACCTTC. J is TRBJ1-2 and V is TRBV11-3; 7 bases match TRBD1. Germline CDR1 SGHNT, CDR2 YENEEA. This CDR3 is built from 16 residues. V gave up 0 bases and J gave up 6 bases; unmatched junction bases: 10.

This sequence joins TRBV19 and TRBJ1-2; D may be TRBD1 (6 bases). CDR3 length: 16 residues. In germline, CDR1 is LNHDA, CDR2 SQIVND (reference sequence). With 5 bases removed from V and 8 bases from J, the gap between germline ends came to 24 bases. The CDR3 protein is CASSSDRRRGISGYTF. DNA of the CDR3: TGTGCCAGTAGTTCTGACCGTCGCAGGGGTATCAGCGGCTACACCTTC.

This clone was recorded once. The CDR3 protein is CASSSSGPGGWYNEQFF. CDR3 DNA: TGTGCCAGCAGCTCTAGCGGGCCAGGCGGATGGTACAATGAGCAGTTCTTC. The genes are TRBV5-6 and TRBJ2-1, with 8 positions matching TRBD2. J lost 4 bases, V lost 3 bases, and 12 bases had no gene match. The CDR3 has 17 amino acids. Germline CDR1 reads SGHDT; CDR2 reads YYEEEE.

V gene TRBV6-5 combines with J gene TRBJ1-5, with D possibly TRBD1 on 5 matching bases. V shed 3 bases and J shed 3 bases, with 9 bases lying between them. In germline, CDR1 is MNHEY, CDR2 SVGAGI. The CDR3 consists of 14 residues. CDR3 sequence: CASSYRQTNQPQHF. The CDR3 DNA sequence: TGTGCCAGCAGTTATCGACAGACCAATCAGCCCCAGCATTTT.

This clone was detected once. As DNA, the CDR3 is TGCGCCAGCAGCTCTACAGGGGGTACTGAAGCTTTCTTT. It codes for CASSSTGGTEAFF. This rearrangement joins TRBV5-1 to TRBJ1-1; 8 nucleotides align to TRBD1. V shed 3 bases and J 5 bases; nucleotides not matched to a gene: 3. CDR3 length equals 13 residues. Germline V gives CDR1 SGHRS, CDR2 YFSETQ.

The genes are TRBV24-1 and TRBJ1-2; 9 bases align to TRBD1. CDR1 KGHDR and CDR2 SFDVKD come from the germline V gene. After removal of 2 bases from V and 7 bases from J, the junction contained 19 bases not matched to a gene. The CDR3 covers 19 residues. The CDR3 protein is CATSDSHALYTGGSIGYTF. CDR3 nucleotides: TGTGCCACCAGTGATTCCCATGCCCTTTACACAGGGGGCTCTATTGGCTACACCTTC.

This chain uses TRBV2 with TRBJ1-2, with D perhaps TRBD1 (5 bases). CDR3 length: 13 amino acids. Germline V gene sequence: CDR1 SNHLY, CDR2 FYNNEI. The germline V and J ends were trimmed by 5 bases and 4 bases, with 11 bases remaining between them. The chain's CDR3 is CASSPGGGYGYTF. In DNA, the CDR3 is TGTGCCAGCAGTCCCGGGGGAGGCTATGGCTACACCTTC.